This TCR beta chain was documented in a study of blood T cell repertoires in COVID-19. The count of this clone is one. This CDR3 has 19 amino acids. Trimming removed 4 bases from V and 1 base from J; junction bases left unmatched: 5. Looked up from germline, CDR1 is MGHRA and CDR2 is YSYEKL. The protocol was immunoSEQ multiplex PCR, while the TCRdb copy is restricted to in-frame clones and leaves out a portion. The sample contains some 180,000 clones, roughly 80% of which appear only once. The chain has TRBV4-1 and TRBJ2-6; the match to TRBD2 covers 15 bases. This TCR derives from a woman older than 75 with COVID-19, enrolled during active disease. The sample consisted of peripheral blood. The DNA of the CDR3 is TGCGCCAGCAGCCCTTGGACTAGCGGGAGGGCTTCTGGGGCCAACGTCCTGACTTTC. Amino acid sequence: CASSPWTSGRASGANVLTF.